This T cell receptor beta chain was documented in a study of naive and memory T cell subsets. Study results and caveats: Gini index rose across naive, CM, EM and EMRA in CD4 and CD8. Especially in CD8 cells, naive repertoires contained a few larger clonotypes, possibly CD45RA-re-expressing memory cells.

This CDR3 is built from 14 residues. The germline V and J ends were trimmed by 0 bases and 5 bases, with 10 bases remaining between them. In germline, CDR1 is SNHLY, CDR2 FYNNEI. The sample holds a few counts of this clonotype. Antigen: not known. Both TRBC1 and TRBC2 were covered by a beta constant-region primer of two equimolar oligonucleotides. Ligated cDNA was amplified by four rounds of PCR with nested alpha and beta constant-region primers and SP2. The cDNA 3' end received a ligated single-stranded oligonucleotide carrying the SP2 primer and a 12-nucleotide UMI. TCRdb reprocessed the UMI-ligation and nested PCR reads via MiXCR and lists one record per CDR3 protein. The data hold approximately 140,000 distinct CDR3 sequences, with approximately 21% observed a single time.

V and J are TRBV2 and TRBJ2-5, with a tentative D call TRBD2 (5 bases). The material sequenced was naive CD8+ T cells from blood. This TCR derives from a human donor in good health. The CDR3: CASSEARVEETQYF. DNA of the CDR3: TGTGCCAGCAGTGAAGCGAGGGTGGAGGAGACCCAGTACTTC.